This entry concerns a single T cell receptor (beta chain). Its matching antigen is unknown. This entry belongs to a study of early stage breast cancer tumors. Study-level points and caveats: Compared with adjacent normal breast, tumors showed roughly 2.5-fold denser, more clonal T cells. Tumor and normal breast were distinguished via blood comparison in about 90% of the 16 patients.

Trimming cost V 4 bases and J 4 bases; bases outside gene matches: 11. The CDR3 extends over 17 amino acids. Germline values: CDR1 ENHRY, CDR2 SYGVKD. Clones were sequenced by immunoSEQ multiplex PCR, and TCRdb holds only the in-frame ones, with some missing. The profile shows some 36,000 clones, over 65% of them singletons. The sequence was collected from a person aged 55 to 69 with breast cancer. Material for sequencing was blood. The V call is TRBV10-3, the J call TRBJ2-3, with 10 nucleotides matching TRBD2. The CDR3: CAISGKSGGASSDTQYF. The CDR3 nucleotides read TGTGCCATCAGTGGCAAAAGCGGGGGGGCCTCCTCAGATACGCAGTATTTT.